The 2 T cell receptor beta chains listed next were all sequenced from one sample in a study of blood T cell repertoires in COVID-19. Only in-frame clones appear in the TCRdb table, and some are missing; sequencing was by immunoSEQ multiplex PCR. The repertoire holds 90,000 to 120,000 clones, approximately 84% seen once, with 4.2% in the top ten. Sequencing used peripheral blood. The receptors were sampled from a human donor in a cohort sampled during active COVID-19.

This clone has a single count. The CDR3 DNA reads as TGTGCCAGCAGGGCTAGCGGGAACTCCTACGAGCAGTACGTC. Translating gives CASRASGNSYEQYV. The V call is TRBV5-6, the J call TRBJ2-7, with 9 bases lining up with TRBD2. The CDR3 length is 14 residues. The V and J ends lost 5 bases and 0 bases, in that order; junction bases with no gene match: 3. The V gene's germline CDR1 is SGHDT and CDR2 YYEEEE.

The chain couples TRBV18 to TRBJ1-1; D call uncertain. V was trimmed by 0 bases and J by 3 bases, leaving 11 bases between them. This CDR3 has 15 residues. Germline CDR1 and CDR2: KGHSH and LQKENI. Written as DNA, the CDR3 is TGTGCCAGCTCACCACCCCCAGGATCGGACACTGAAGCTTTCTTT. It codes for CASSPPPGSDTEAFF.